Ten or more counts support the clone carrying this T cell receptor (beta chain). Its antigen is still unknown. This library used 300 to 500 ng RNA and molecular barcoded adaptors spanning alpha/delta and beta/gamma chains. TCRdb used MiXCR to reprocess the reads, holding one entry per CDR3 protein. The repertoire consists of more than 70,000 distinct CDR3 sequences, with 20% to 25% occurring once and the leading ten covering 10% to 12%. This sample was taken from a study of read filtering for tumor transcriptome and immune sequencing. Study context: IR-seq gave about 4.05 to 11 million TCR reads per sample; RNA-seq gave roughly 80 to 1273. Whole-study findings and limits: IR-seq captured clonotypes deeper and more reliably than RNA-seq. The sorted CD138-negative fraction was a mixed bone marrow immune population, not purified T cells.

V lost 2 bases, J lost 2 bases, and 13 bases lay in between. This CDR3 contains 15 residues. Germline-derived CDR1 and CDR2 are MNHEY and SMNVEV (reference sequence). This chain joins TRBV27 and TRBJ2-7; D is tentatively TRBD1 or TRBD2 (5 bases each). Input material: a population of CD138-negative cells sorted from bone marrow. This receptor was taken from a donor at least 40 years old with multiple myeloma. The CDR3 nucleotides are TGTGCCAGCAGTTTAATCGGGACGGAAGCCTACGAGCAGTACTTC. Encoded protein: CASSLIGTEAYEQYF.